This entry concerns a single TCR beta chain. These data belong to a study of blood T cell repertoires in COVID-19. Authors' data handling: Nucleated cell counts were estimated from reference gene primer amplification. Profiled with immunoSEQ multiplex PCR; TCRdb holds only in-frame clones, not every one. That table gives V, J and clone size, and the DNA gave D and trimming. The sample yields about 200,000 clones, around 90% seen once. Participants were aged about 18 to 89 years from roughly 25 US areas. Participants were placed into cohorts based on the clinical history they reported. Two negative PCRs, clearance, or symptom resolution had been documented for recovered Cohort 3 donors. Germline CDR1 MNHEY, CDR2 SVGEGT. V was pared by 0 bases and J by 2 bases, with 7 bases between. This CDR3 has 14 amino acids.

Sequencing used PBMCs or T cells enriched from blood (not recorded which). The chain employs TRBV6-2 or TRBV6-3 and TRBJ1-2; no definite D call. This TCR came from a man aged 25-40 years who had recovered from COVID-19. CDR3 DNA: TGTGCCAGCAGTTACTCGACACCAAACTATGGCTACACCTTC. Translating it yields CASSYSTPNYGYTF.